Listed here are 27 T cell receptor beta chains from one sample, sequenced in a study of T cell responses to AZD1222 COVID-19 vaccine. Clones were read by immunoSEQ multiplex PCR, and TCRdb kept only the in-frame ones, dropping some. The data show about 42,000 clones, roughly 84% seen once. Sequences were derived from peripheral blood, sampled 28 days after the second AZD1222 dose. These receptors originate from an adult who received the AZD1222 COVID-19 vaccine.

The chain joins TRBV15 to TRBJ1-5, with TRBD1 matching 7 bases. CDR1 is LNHNV and CDR2 is YYDKDF in the germline V gene (reference sequence). CDR3 size: 14 residues. Trimming at V came to 9 bases and at J to 2 bases, leaving 7 bases not matched to a gene. This CDR3 is CATTSGGRNQPQHF. The CDR3 bases are TGTGCCACAACTTCAGGGGGGCGCAATCAGCCCCAGCATTTT. The full variable domain, its missing parts supplied by reference TRBV15 and TRBJ1-5, is DAMVIQNPRYQVTQFGKPVTLSCSQTLNHNVMYWYQQKSSQAPKLLFHYYDKDFNNEADTPDNFQSRRPNTSFCFLDIRSPGLGDTAMYLCATTSGGRNQPQHFGDGTRLSIL.

The table lists this clone with a few counts. The V gene is TRBV19, the J gene TRBJ1-1; D not certain. The CDR3 is made up of 12 amino acids. V was pared by 5 bases and J by 7 bases, with 11 bases between. Germline CDR1 reads LNHDA; CDR2 reads SQIVND (reference sequence). The CDR3 nucleotides read TGTGCCAGTAGTCCTACAGCCTTTGAAGCTTTCTTT. This gives the protein CASSPTAFEAFF.

This chain uses TRBV6-5 with TRBJ1-2; 7 positions agree with TRBD1. Germline-derived CDR1 and CDR2 are MNHEY and SVGAGI. Trimming cost V 7 bases and J 3 bases; bases outside gene matches: 8. The length of the CDR3 is 14 residues. The CDR3 DNA sequence: TGTGCCAGCACCGGAAAGGGGGCAGACTATGGCTACACCTTC. Translating it yields CASTGKGADYGYTF.

This clone appeared a single time. The chain couples TRBV6-5 to TRBJ2-1; D not resolved. The CDR3 runs to 14 residues. V was pared by 6 bases and J by 0 bases, with 9 bases between. Germline lookup yields CDR1 MNHEY and CDR2 SVGAGI. The CDR3 bases are TGTGCCAGCAGGGACCCGAGCTCCTACAATGAGCAGTTCTTC. Encoded protein: CASRDPSSYNEQFF.

This chain links TRBV5-1 with TRBJ1-6; D not resolved. Germline CDR1 SGHRS, CDR2 YFSETQ. V was cut by 3 bases and J by 10 bases, with 17 bases left in between. This CDR3 is built from 15 residues. CDR3 protein: CASSSGEGSLSPLHF. The DNA for the CDR3 is TGCGCCAGCAGCTCGGGAGAAGGGTCATTGTCACCCCTCCACTTT.

V is TRBV7-9 and J is TRBJ1-6, with 11 bases matching TRBD1. V was pared by 3 bases and J by 0 bases, with 7 bases of the junction left unmatched. In germline, CDR1 is SEHNR, CDR2 FQNEAQ (reference sequence). The CDR3 spans 19 residues. CDR3 region: CASSFGQGALSSYNSPLHF. CDR3 DNA: TGTGCCAGCAGCTTCGGACAGGGGGCCCTTAGCTCCTATAATTCACCCCTCCACTTT. Full variable domain (missing parts from reference TRBV7-9 and TRBJ1-6): DTGVSQNPRHKITKRGQNVTFRCDPISEHNRLYWYRQTLGQGPEFLTYFQNEAQLEKSRLLSDRFSAERPKGSFSTLEIQRTEQGDSAMYLCASSFGQGALSSYNSPLHFGNGTRLTVT.

This chain connects TRBV7-9 to TRBJ1-4, with TRBD1 identical over 7 bases. V lost 8 bases and J lost 3; bases outside the gene matches: 6. Germline V lookup: CDR1 SEHNR, CDR2 FQNEAQ (reference sequence). The CDR3 length is 14 residues. This CDR3 is CASGSTGANEKLFF. CDR3 nucleotide sequence: TGTGCCAGCGGATCAACAGGGGCTAATGAAAAACTGTTTTTT.

Here the CDR3 reads CASSSTGNNSPLHF. CDR3 nucleotide sequence: TGTGCCAGCAGCTCCACAGGGAACAATTCACCCCTCCACTTT. This chain joins TRBV11-3 and TRBJ1-6; D perhaps matches TRBD1 (6 bases). V lost 4 bases and J 7 bases, leaving 11 bases between the germline ends. The V gene's germline CDR1 is SGHNT and CDR2 YENEEA. This CDR3 contains 14 residues.

This chain uses TRBV6-5 with TRBJ1-1; D uncertain. Deletions cut 6 bases from V and 2 bases from J, with 10 bases between. The CDR3 loop spans 13 amino acids. CDR1 is MNHEY and CDR2 is SVGAGI in the germline V gene. This CDR3 is CASRETSNTEAFF. As DNA, the CDR3 is TGTGCCAGCAGGGAGACATCAAACACTGAAGCTTTCTTT.

V gene TRBV9 combines with J gene TRBJ2-7, with a possible D match to TRBD1 (6 bases). Germline V lookup: CDR1 SGDLS, CDR2 YYNGEE. The CDR3 is 14 residues long. V shed 0 bases and J shed 2 bases, with 9 bases lying between them. CDR3 bases: TGTGCCAGCAGCGTAGCTGGGACAACCTACGAGCAGTACTTC. Translated, it gives CASSVAGTTYEQYF.

In nucleotides, the CDR3 is TGTGCCAGCAGTTTACGTTTAGCGGGGGGAGGTCAGCCCCAGCATTTT. Amino acid sequence: CASSLRLAGGGQPQHF. This sequence joins TRBV28 and TRBJ1-5; maybe TRBD1 (5 bases). Germline loops: CDR1 MDHEN, CDR2 SYDVKM. This CDR3 has 16 residues. The ends were cut back, 2 bases at V and 6 bases at J, with 17 bases in the middle.

This chain links TRBV15 with TRBJ2-7; 7 bases line up with TRBD1. Trimming removed 1 base from V and 1 base from J; junction bases left unmatched: 1. CDR1 and CDR2 (germline): LNHNV, YYDKDF (reference sequence). CDR3 length: 14 residues. CDR3 loop: CATSRGDRSYEQYF. The CDR3 nucleotides read TGTGCCACCAGCAGAGGGGACAGATCCTACGAGCAGTACTTC. The full variable domain, in which reference TRBV15 and TRBJ2-7 provide the parts outside the CDR3, is DAMVIQNPRYQVTQFGKPVTLSCSQTLNHNVMYWYQQKSSQAPKLLFHYYDKDFNNEADTPDNFQSRRPNTSFCFLDIRSPGLGDTAMYLCATSRGDRSYEQYFGPGTRLTVT.

The genes are TRBV5-4 and TRBJ1-5; 8 bases fit TRBD1. The CDR3 runs to 15 residues. The germline CDR1 and CDR2 sequences are SGHNT and YYREEE (reference sequence). Unmatched junction bases numbered 9, after V lost 3 bases and J lost 7 bases. The CDR3 here is CASSSTGGLGQPQHF. CDR3 nucleotide sequence: TGTGCCAGCAGCTCTACAGGGGGTTTGGGACAGCCCCAGCATTTT.

V is TRBV5-6 and J is TRBJ2-3; TRBD1 matches at 9 bases. Germline CDR1 reads SGHDT; CDR2 reads YYEEEE. CDR3 size: 15 residues. With V trimmed by 3 bases and J by 3 bases, 5 bases remained unmatched. Here the CDR3 reads CASSSGTGLTDTQYF. DNA of the CDR3: TGTGCCAGCAGCTCAGGGACAGGGTTAACAGATACGCAGTATTTT.

The gene calls are TRBV2 and TRBJ1-5; 9 bases line up with TRBD1. CDR1 and CDR2 (germline): SNHLY, FYNNEI. V was pared by 4 bases and J by 3 bases, with 7 bases of the junction left unmatched. There are 16 residues in the CDR3. In nucleotides, the CDR3 is TGTGCCAGCAGTGGGGGAACAGGGGGCTTCAATCAGCCCCAGCATTTT. It specifies CASSGGTGGFNQPQHF.

V is TRBV5-1 and J is TRBJ1-2, with D possibly TRBD1 on 6 matching bases. The CDR3 sequence is 13 residues long. V shed 4 bases and J shed 8 bases, with 15 bases lying between them. Germline CDR1 SGHRS, CDR2 YFSETQ. The CDR3 bases are TGCGCCAGCAGCCCCCCGGACAGTGGAGGCTACACCTTC. Amino acids: CASSPPDSGGYTF.

This chain joins TRBV7-3 and TRBJ2-2; possibly TRBD2 for D (6 bases). This CDR3 has 14 amino acids. CDR1 SGHTA and CDR2 FQGTGA come from the germline V gene. The V gene lost 6 bases and the J gene lost 2 bases, with 10 bases spanning the gap. The CDR3 sequence: CASRGDFNTGELFF. In DNA form, the CDR3 reads TGTGCCAGCAGGGGGGACTTCAACACCGGGGAGCTGTTTTTT.

The chain couples TRBV7-2 to TRBJ1-6, with D hard to call. This CDR3 comprises 15 residues. Between the trimmed V and J ends, which lost 1 base and 2 bases, there was a span of 6 bases. From germline, CDR1 is SGHTA and CDR2 FQGNSA. CDR3 in amino acids: CASSLGRAYNSPLHF. The CDR3 nucleotides read TGTGCCAGCAGCTTAGGTAGAGCCTATAATTCACCCCTCCACTTT.

This clone was picked up a small number of times. The chain couples TRBV2 to TRBJ1-2; weak D call: TRBD1 (6 bases). This CDR3 region has 14 residues. V lost 3 bases and J lost 8, with 16 bases in between. In germline, CDR1 is SNHLY, CDR2 FYNNEI. The CDR3 loop reads CASSDRGGARGYTF. For the CDR3, the DNA is TGTGCCAGCAGTGACCGTGGGGGGGCGCGCGGCTACACCTTC.

The chain carries TRBV4-1 and TRBJ1-2, with TRBD1 matching over 8 bases. Germline-derived CDR1 and CDR2 are MGHRA and YSYEKL. CDR3 size: 16 residues. Unmatched junction bases numbered 3, after V lost 0 bases and J lost 0 bases. The DNA for the CDR3 is TGCGCCAGCAGCCAAGAGGGGACAGGAGCTAACTATGGCTACACCTTC. Protein sequence: CASSQEGTGANYGYTF.

The V gene is TRBV11-3, the J gene TRBJ2-7; TRBD1 might be the D (5 bases). The CDR3 is 13 amino acids. Trimming removed 1 base at V and 5 bases at J, with 9 bases between. Per the germline V gene, CDR1 is SGHNT and CDR2 is YENEEA. The CDR3 region is CASSLVLGHEQYF. As DNA, the CDR3 is TGTGCCAGCAGCTTAGTATTGGGGCACGAGCAGTACTTC.

The gene calls are TRBV27 and TRBJ2-7, with 11 bases identical to TRBD2. This CDR3 contains 15 residues. In germline, CDR1 is MNHEY, CDR2 SMNVEV (reference sequence). V lost 6 bases, J lost 4 bases, and 8 bases stayed unmatched. CDR3 in DNA: TGTGCCAGCAGCAAAACTAGCGGGGGCCCATACGAGCAGTACTTC. Protein sequence: CASSKTSGGPYEQYF.

This rearrangement joins TRBV11-2 to TRBJ2-7; 8 bases map to TRBD1. The germline V gene encodes CDR1 SGHAT and CDR2 FQNNGV. V lost 5 bases and J lost 7; bases outside the gene matches: 10. This CDR3 has 14 amino acids. The CDR3 coding sequence is TGTGCCAGCAGCCAGGACAGGGCGGCTGGGGAGCAGTACTTC. Translation: CASSQDRAAGEQYF.

This chain links TRBV23-1 with TRBJ2-3, with 12 bases that match TRBD1. TRBV23-1 has ORF status, its function being uncertain. V lost 6 bases and J lost 5; bases outside the gene matches: 12. This CDR3 is built from 17 residues. CDR3 amino acids: CASSKYRDRGREDTQYF. CDR3 bases: TGCGCCAGCAGCAAATACCGGGACAGGGGGCGCGAAGATACGCAGTATTTT.

This clone has only one observation. The gene calls are TRBV7-8 and TRBJ1-5; the D is unclear. The CDR3 runs 23 residues. Per the germline V gene, CDR1 is SGHVS and CDR2 is FQNEAQ. V dropped 5 bases and J dropped 0 bases, with 35 bases sitting between them. CDR3 sequence: CASSPPIGYRKNDPTNSNQPQHF. The CDR3 bases are TGTGCCAGCAGCCCTCCTATAGGCTATAGGAAAAACGACCCAACTAATAGCAATCAGCCCCAGCATTTT.

The genes are TRBV5-1 and TRBJ2-7; D is ambiguous. Trimming shortened V by 7 bases and J by 0 bases, and 14 bases separated the two germline ends. Germline values: CDR1 SGHRS, CDR2 YFSETQ. This CDR3 region has 14 residues. The chain's CDR3 is CASHTDLTSYEQYF. As DNA, the CDR3 is TGCGCCAGCCACACAGACTTAACCTCCTACGAGCAGTACTTC. Looking up the rest from reference TRBV5-1 and TRBJ2-7 gives the full variable domain: KAGVTQTPRYLIKTRGQQVTLSCSPISGHRSVSWYQQTPGQGLQFLFEYFSETQRNKGNFPGRFSGRQFSNSRSEMNVSTLELGDSALYLCASHTDLTSYEQYFGPGTRLTVT.

The chain combines TRBV6-2 or TRBV6-3 with TRBJ1-1; D might be TRBD1 (5 bases). V lost 4 bases to trimming and J lost 6 bases, with 18 bases between them. Looked up from germline, CDR1 is MNHEY and CDR2 is SVGEGT. CDR3 length: 15 residues. The CDR3 here is CASSSRHGGNPEAFF. In DNA form, the CDR3 reads TGTGCCAGCAGTTCTCGTCACGGGGGGAATCCTGAAGCTTTCTTT.